These T cell receptor beta chains were read from a single sample in a study of OX40 agonist ivuxolimab in advanced cancers. The method was immunoSEQ multiplex PCR; TCRdb's version includes in-frame clones alone and lacks a portion of them. The table lists 40,000 or so clones, approximately 90% of them singletons, with roughly 21% in the top ten. Material: CD4+ or CD8+ T cells sorted from blood, obtained in a trial of the OX40 agonist ivuxolimab. The receptors derive from an adult with an advanced solid tumor such as melanoma, head and neck, liver or kidney cancer. Both conserved end residues are part of each CDR3. The order of the fields is V gene, D gene, J gene, clone size, CDR3 DNA, CDR3 protein. D genes are given only for firm matches. Clone sizes are given selectively: once, few, many, or a class where the clone is expanded.

>TRBV28|-|TRBJ2-7|-
TGTGCCAGCAGTGCAAAAACCGGGACACGTTTCTTC
CASSAKTGTRFF
>TRBV27|-|TRBJ2-1|-
TGTGCCAGCAGTTTATCGAGCGGGCTCTCCTACAATGAGCAGTTCTTC
CASSLSSGLSYNEQFF
>TRBV5-5|-|TRBJ2-7|-
TGTGCCAGCAGCTTAAGGGATGACGAGCAGTACTTC
CASSLRDDEQYF
>TRBV5-1|-|TRBJ2-1|-
TGCGCCAGCATCGGGTTCAGCAATGAGCAGTTCTTC
CASIGFSNEQFF
>TRBV28|TRBD2|TRBJ2-5|-
TGTGCCAGCAGAGAGGCTAGCGGCTACCAAGAGACCCAGTACTTC
CASREASGYQETQYF
>TRBV4-2|TRBD1|TRBJ1-2|-
TGTGCCAGCAGCCAACCCCAGGGGGGCAGCTATGGCTACACCTTC
CASSQPQGGSYGYTF
>TRBV29-1|-|TRBJ2-1|-
TGCAGCGTTGAATCCTCCGGGACGGGAACCTACAATGAGCAGTTCTTC
CSVESSGTGTYNEQFF
>TRBV19|-|TRBJ1-1|few
TGTGCCAGTACCCTGGGGGTGGCCGAAGCTTTCTTT
CASTLGVAEAFF
>TRBV6-1|TRBD1|TRBJ1-4|-
TGTGCCAGCAGTGAAACGTCAGGGGGCATGGCTAATGAAAAACTGTTTTTT
CASSETSGGMANEKLFF
>TRBV13|-|TRBJ2-2|-
TGTGCCAGCAGCTTACAGGGGTTCACCGGGGAGCTGTTTTTT
CASSLQGFTGELFF
>TRBV7-9|-|TRBJ2-5|-
TGTGCCAGCAGCAGGACAGCTAGGGGGGAGACCCAGTACTTC
CASSRTARGETQYF
>TRBV28|-|TRBJ1-1|-
TGTGCCAGCAGAACCCCAGTGAACACTGAAGCTTTCTTT
CASRTPVNTEAFF
>TRBV9|-|TRBJ2-2|-
TGTGCCAGCAGCCCTGGGACCGGGGAGCTGTTTTTT
CASSPGTGELFF
>TRBV19|-|TRBJ2-2|-
TGTGCGTCAGGGTGGGGGCCGAACACCGGGGAGCTGTTTTTT
CASGWGPNTGELFF
>TRBV19|-|TRBJ2-1|-
TGTGCCAGTAGTAGGCTAGCAGAGTACAATGAGCAGTTCTTC
CASSRLAEYNEQFF
>TRBV6-1|-|TRBJ2-7|-
TGTGCCAGTTACAGTAGCTACGAGCAGTACTTC
CASYSSYEQYF